A selection of T cell receptor beta chains follows, all from one sample in a study of cytomegalovirus exposure and HLA in healthy donors. Method: immunoSEQ multiplex PCR; TCRdb's copy keeps in-frame clones and lacks some. Of about 200,000 clones in the sample, about 81% were seen once. The sample consisted of PBMCs. These receptors were taken from a man in his forties in good health and CMV-seropositive. Both conserved end residues are trimmed from each CDR3. The order of the fields is clone size, CDR3 length, V gene, CDR3 protein. Part of the rows lack a size; the others show once, few, many or a class for expanded clones.

- 14 TRBV7-9 ASSSWTSGSPNEQF
- 14 TRBV6-5 ASSYSGRFIPYEQY
- 13 TRBV5-6 ASSLTGRSGNTIY
few 12 TRBV29-1 SVEWGGGSTEAF
- 13 TRBV12-5 ASGPPSGSYNEQF
- 16 TRBV11-2 ASSLAKTGTGYSYEQY
- 12 TRBV30 AWSGGTSNQPQH
- 13 TRBV15 ATSRAPDSQETQY
- 13 TRBV19 ASSTGQTSTDTQY
- 11 TRBV10-3 AISGTGYQPQH
- 12 TRBV29-1 SALGLGIYNEQF
- 12 TRBV28 ASSFGASTDTQY
- 13 TRBV9 ASSVAGHLTYEQY
- 12 TRBV5-1 ASSLDGQGNEQY
- 12 TRBV19 ASSMGTYYNEQF
- 13 TRBV15 ATSTRQGVGETQY
- 12 TRBV18 ASSYDSAGNTIY
- 11 TRBV11-1 ASSAGTLEKLF
- 12 TRBV27 ASSSGLSRYEQY
- 12 TRBV25-1 ASSGRRTPYGYT
few 15 TRBV19 ASSIDSLQGRSQPQH
- 11 TRBV19 ASSIPGSYEQY
- 12 TRBV5-6 ASSPKLGGNTQY
- 11 TRBV19 ASSPTLNTEAF
- 15 TRBV9 ASSEDPGALAGNTIY
once 11 TRBV2 ASSGSIRQPQH
- 11 TRBV7-3 ASSLGRVNEQF
few 14 TRBV11-2 ASSLWGLASYNEQF
- 14 TRBV6-5 ASSSQQPTSTDTQY
- 13 TRBV5-6 ASSYYSTVNQPQH
- 13 TRBV25-1 ASRRGGSAYNEQF
- 10 TRBV6-5 ASESAAGELF
- 11 TRBV18 ASSPGTEETQY
- 12 TRBV21-1 ASSATTGNTEAF
- 15 TRBV11-3 ASSLGGTGVSYNEQF
once 13 TRBV23-1 ASSRSRATNTEAF
- 13 TRBV5-1 ASSLERGFGYGYT
- 15 TRBV5-4 ASSPGLAGDSTDTQY
- 13 TRBV5-4 ASSLPGGAYNEQF
- 13 TRBV6-1 ASSEGLAAINEQF
few 12 TRBV6-4 ASSEGTGGFVQY
- 12 TRBV29-1 SVGETGTLDGYT
- 13 TRBV6-1 ASSEVTGGDTEAF
- 13 TRBV6-6 ASSTPTSGNYEQY
- 10 TRBV27 ASSRGYNEQF
few 15 TRBV5-1 ASSLGPFLTGQETQY
- 10 TRBV11-3 ASSMNRGPQY
- 12 TRBV7-6 ASSLVTGNTEAF
- 12 TRBV27 ASSSITGNYGYT
once 13 TRBV7-9 ASSGRTDRPGELF
- 14 TRBV18 ASSPLGQAGANVLT
once 13 TRBV9 ASSVGRATNTEAF
- 14 TRBV5-4 ASSLFGTGTNEKLF
- 13 TRBV14 ASSLVLTISYEQY
- 13 TRBV4-1 ASSQDGRGLYEQY
- 15 TRBV4-1 ASSQISADPREETQY
- 15 TRBV7-3 ASSPGTGHGLFYGYT
few 12 TRBV7-3 ASSLTSGSNEQF
- 12 TRBV7-2 ASSFPGGGQPQH
few 13 TRBV6-5 ASSYWGPGSTEAF